A selection of T cell receptor beta chains follows, all from one sample in a study of T-cell reconstitution after alpha-beta-depleted transplantation in children. MiXCR was run by TCRdb on the PCR reads, yielding one entry per CDR3 protein. The repertoire holds 750,000 to 950,000 distinct CDR3 sequences, 15% to 20% seen once, with approximately 5% in the top ten. The starting material was PBMCs, mostly from graft donor cells, obtained 360 days after TCRalphabeta/CD19-depleted stem cell transplant. Source of these receptors: a male patient aged 10 to 17 who had a stem cell transplant for acute lymphoblastic leukemia, so the T cells may come from the graft donor. Both conserved end residues are part of each CDR3. D genes are given only for firm matches. Rows give clone size only sometimes, using once, few, many, or a class for an expanded clone.

d_gene: .; abundance: .; j_gene: TRBJ2-3; v_gene: TRBV9; CDR3aa: CASSVVGSRPDTQYF; CDR3nt: TGTGCCAGCAGCGTAGTCGGGTCCCGTCCAGATACGCAGTATTTT
d_gene: TRBD1; abundance: few; j_gene: TRBJ2-7; v_gene: TRBV6-5; CDR3aa: CASSHGQGLDEQYF; CDR3nt: TGTGCCAGCAGCCACGGACAGGGTCTGGACGAGCAGTACTTC
d_gene: .; abundance: few; j_gene: TRBJ1-1; v_gene: TRBV2; CDR3aa: CASSEAGGGSYTEAFF; CDR3nt: TGTGCCAGCAGTGAAGCGGGGGGAGGCTCGTATACTGAAGCTTTCTTT
d_gene: TRBD2; abundance: few; j_gene: TRBJ2-1; v_gene: TRBV7-3; CDR3aa: CASSFRLAGGPGGEQFF; CDR3nt: TGTGCCAGCAGCTTTCGACTAGCGGGAGGGCCGGGAGGTGAGCAGTTCTTC
d_gene: .; abundance: .; j_gene: TRBJ2-2; v_gene: TRBV20-1; CDR3aa: CSVETPRGGELFF; CDR3nt: TGCAGTGTAGAGACCCCGCGGGGCGGGGAGCTGTTTTTT
d_gene: .; abundance: few; j_gene: TRBJ1-2; v_gene: TRBV24-1; CDR3aa: CATSDLETGYTF; CDR3nt: TGTGCCACCAGTGATTTGGAGACAGGCTACACCTTC
d_gene: .; abundance: .; j_gene: TRBJ1-4; v_gene: TRBV7-9; CDR3aa: CASSLGVVATNEKLFF; CDR3nt: TGTGCCAGCAGCTTAGGGGTGGTTGCAACTAATGAAAAACTGTTTTTT
d_gene: .; abundance: .; j_gene: TRBJ2-5; v_gene: TRBV7-3; CDR3aa: CASSPFGVAETQYF; CDR3nt: TGTGCCAGCAGCCCTTTCGGGGTAGCAGAGACCCAGTACTTC
d_gene: .; abundance: .; j_gene: TRBJ2-1; v_gene: TRBV28; CDR3aa: CASSPPPHNEQFF; CDR3nt: TGTGCCAGCAGCCCACCACCCCACAATGAGCAGTTCTTC
d_gene: .; abundance: .; j_gene: TRBJ2-1; v_gene: TRBV9; CDR3aa: CASSAPPTPQSPRNEQFF; CDR3nt: TGTGCCAGCAGCGCCCCCCCAACTCCGCAGTCCCCCCGTAATGAGCAGTTCTTC
d_gene: TRBD1; abundance: many; j_gene: TRBJ2-1; v_gene: TRBV5-4; CDR3aa: CASSKGTGNEQFF; CDR3nt: TGTGCCAGCAGCAAAGGGACAGGGAATGAGCAGTTCTTC
d_gene: .; abundance: few; j_gene: TRBJ2-1; v_gene: TRBV20-1; CDR3aa: CSGDRVGKYNEQFF; CDR3nt: TGCAGTGGGGATCGGGTCGGGAAGTACAATGAGCAGTTCTTC
d_gene: .; abundance: .; j_gene: TRBJ2-7; v_gene: TRBV7-8; CDR3aa: CASIWDPRSYEQYF; CDR3nt: TGTGCCAGTATATGGGACCCTAGATCCTACGAGCAGTACTTC
d_gene: .; abundance: few; j_gene: TRBJ2-1; v_gene: TRBV24-1; CDR3aa: CATSDFGGSRYEQFF; CDR3nt: TGTGCCACCAGTGATTTTGGCGGAAGCAGGTATGAGCAGTTCTTC
d_gene: TRBD2; abundance: .; j_gene: TRBJ2-7; v_gene: TRBV5-1; CDR3aa: CASSLGTRGREQYF; CDR3nt: TGCGCCAGCAGCTTGGGGACTAGGGGACGCGAGCAGTACTTC
d_gene: TRBD2; abundance: .; j_gene: TRBJ2-2; v_gene: TRBV15; CDR3aa: CATSSWGLAGGENTGELFF; CDR3nt: TGTGCCACCAGCAGCTGGGGACTAGCGGGAGGAGAGAACACCGGGGAGCTGTTTTTT
d_gene: TRBD2; abundance: once; j_gene: TRBJ2-1; v_gene: TRBV6-1; CDR3aa: CASKGLAGARARNERFF; CDR3nt: TGTGCCAGCAAAGGACTAGCGGGAGCCAGGGCGCGGAATGAGCGGTTCTTC
d_gene: .; abundance: .; j_gene: TRBJ2-1; v_gene: TRBV9; CDR3aa: CASSVAGRGGAGEQFF; CDR3nt: TGTGCCAGCAGCGTAGCGGGTCGGGGAGGTGCTGGTGAGCAGTTCTTC
d_gene: TRBD2; abundance: many; j_gene: TRBJ2-2; v_gene: TRBV5-1; CDR3aa: CASSSTSGQFGGELFF; CDR3nt: TGCGCCAGCAGCTCGACTAGCGGCCAATTCGGAGGGGAGCTGTTTTTT
d_gene: TRBD1; abundance: .; j_gene: TRBJ2-5; v_gene: TRBV3-1; CDR3aa: CASSRWTGKSLETQYF; CDR3nt: TGTGCCAGCAGCCGTTGGACAGGGAAGTCCTTGGAGACCCAGTACTTC
d_gene: .; abundance: .; j_gene: TRBJ2-1; v_gene: TRBV20-1; CDR3aa: CSARDLAGSYNEQFF; CDR3nt: TGCAGTGCTAGAGATCTGGCGGGATCCTACAATGAGCAGTTCTTC
d_gene: .; abundance: few; j_gene: TRBJ1-2; v_gene: TRBV12-3/TRBV12-4; CDR3aa: CASIEGGVSYGYTF; CDR3nt: TGTGCCAGCATAGAGGGTGGTGTAAGCTATGGCTACACCTTC
d_gene: TRBD1; abundance: .; j_gene: TRBJ2-1; v_gene: TRBV12-3/TRBV12-4; CDR3aa: CASSPQGGTGGLEQCF; CDR3nt: TGTGCCAGCAGTCCCCAAGGGGGGACAGGGGGGCTTGAGCAGTGCTTC
d_gene: .; abundance: .; j_gene: TRBJ2-7; v_gene: TRBV11-2; CDR3aa: CASSSRGRDGDEQYF; CDR3nt: TGTGCCAGCAGCAGCCGGGGGCGGGATGGAGACGAGCAGTACTTC
d_gene: .; abundance: few; j_gene: TRBJ2-1; v_gene: TRBV18; CDR3aa: CASSPRLDNEQFF; CDR3nt: TGTGCCAGCTCACCTAGACTAGACAATGAGCAGTTCTTC
d_gene: .; abundance: .; j_gene: TRBJ2-7; v_gene: TRBV7-9; CDR3aa: CASRFGPAVAYEQYF; CDR3nt: TGTGCCAGCAGGTTCGGGCCGGCCGTGGCCTACGAGCAGTACTTC
d_gene: .; abundance: .; j_gene: TRBJ1-5; v_gene: TRBV14; CDR3aa: CASREQLNQPQHF; CDR3nt: TGTGCCAGCAGAGAACAGCTCAATCAGCCCCAGCATTTT
d_gene: TRBD2; abundance: .; j_gene: TRBJ2-1; v_gene: TRBV7-7; CDR3aa: CASSPTAGGRQFF; CDR3nt: TGTGCCAGCAGCCCCACGGCGGGGGGACGGCAGTTCTTC
d_gene: TRBD2; abundance: few; j_gene: TRBJ2-1; v_gene: TRBV5-1; CDR3aa: CASSWAGTSFNEQFF; CDR3nt: TGCGCCAGCAGCTGGGCCGGGACTAGCTTTAATGAGCAGTTCTTC
d_gene: .; abundance: many; j_gene: TRBJ2-3; v_gene: TRBV29-1; CDR3aa: CSVTVLQTTDTQYF; CDR3nt: TGCAGCGTAACCGTCCTCCAGACCACAGATACGCAGTATTTT
d_gene: .; abundance: .; j_gene: TRBJ2-5; v_gene: TRBV3-1; CDR3aa: CASSLGAREGETQYF; CDR3nt: TGTGCCAGCAGCCTGGGGGCGAGGGAAGGAGAGACCCAGTACTTC
d_gene: TRBD1; abundance: few; j_gene: TRBJ1-3; v_gene: TRBV30; CDR3aa: CAWNPGQGVVGNTIYF; CDR3nt: TGTGCCTGGAACCCCGGGCAGGGGGTAGTAGGAAACACCATATATTTT
d_gene: .; abundance: many; j_gene: TRBJ1-3; v_gene: TRBV25-1; CDR3aa: CASSGEQGNSGNTIYF; CDR3nt: TGTGCCAGCAGTGGAGAACAGGGCAACTCTGGAAACACCATATATTTT
d_gene: TRBD2; abundance: few; j_gene: TRBJ2-3; v_gene: TRBV7-9; CDR3aa: CASRLTSGASTDTQYF; CDR3nt: TGTGCCAGCAGACTCACTAGCGGTGCTAGCACAGATACGCAGTATTTT
d_gene: TRBD2; abundance: .; j_gene: TRBJ2-7; v_gene: TRBV12-3/TRBV12-4; CDR3aa: CASSPGVAGSYEQYF; CDR3nt: TGTGCCAGCAGCCCCGGGGTAGCGGGATCCTACGAGCAGTACTTC
d_gene: TRBD1; abundance: .; j_gene: TRBJ2-5; v_gene: TRBV12-3/TRBV12-4; CDR3aa: CASSFRRQGPETQYF; CDR3nt: TGTGCCAGCAGTTTTAGGAGACAGGGGCCGGAGACCCAGTACTTC
d_gene: TRBD2; abundance: .; j_gene: TRBJ2-7; v_gene: TRBV2; CDR3aa: CASSKGLADTYEQYF; CDR3nt: TGTGCCAGCAGTAAGGGACTAGCGGATACCTACGAGCAGTACTTC
d_gene: .; abundance: few; j_gene: TRBJ2-7; v_gene: TRBV20-1; CDR3aa: CSARDGATSSYEQYF; CDR3nt: TGCAGTGCTAGAGATGGGGCGACCAGCTCCTACGAGCAGTACTTC
d_gene: .; abundance: .; j_gene: TRBJ1-4; v_gene: TRBV29-1; CDR3aa: CSVVFRVGEKLFF; CDR3nt: TGCAGCGTTGTATTCCGGGTTGGGGAAAAACTGTTTTTT
d_gene: .; abundance: .; j_gene: TRBJ2-7; v_gene: TRBV5-1; CDR3aa: CASLEEGNYEQYF; CDR3nt: TGCGCCAGCCTCGAGGAGGGGAACTACGAGCAGTACTTC
d_gene: .; abundance: many; j_gene: TRBJ2-3; v_gene: TRBV18; CDR3aa: CASSPLGAGWGKGTDTQYF; CDR3nt: TGTGCCAGCTCACCACTCGGCGCGGGCTGGGGGAAGGGCACAGATACGCAGTATTTT
d_gene: .; abundance: many; j_gene: TRBJ2-1; v_gene: TRBV5-1; CDR3aa: CASRRLGGEGEQFF; CDR3nt: TGCGCCAGCAGAAGATTAGGGGGAGAAGGTGAGCAGTTCTTC
d_gene: TRBD2; abundance: .; j_gene: TRBJ2-1; v_gene: TRBV5-1; CDR3aa: CASSPQGGLAGEGTYNEQFF; CDR3nt: TGCGCCAGCAGCCCCCAGGGGGGACTAGCGGGAGAGGGTACCTACAATGAGCAGTTCTTC
d_gene: TRBD2; abundance: few; j_gene: TRBJ2-5; v_gene: TRBV12-3/TRBV12-4; CDR3aa: CASSLELAGVWETQYF; CDR3nt: TGTGCCAGCAGTTTAGAACTGGCGGGAGTCTGGGAGACCCAGTACTTC
d_gene: TRBD1; abundance: .; j_gene: TRBJ1-5; v_gene: TRBV27; CDR3aa: CASSSLQGLSNQPQHF; CDR3nt: TGTGCCAGCAGTTCACTACAGGGGCTTAGCAATCAGCCCCAGCATTTT
d_gene: TRBD2; abundance: few; j_gene: TRBJ2-1; v_gene: TRBV27; CDR3aa: CASTTYLAGKGYEQFF; CDR3nt: TGTGCCAGCACCACCTACCTAGCGGGAAAGGGGTATGAGCAGTTCTTC
d_gene: TRBD2; abundance: few; j_gene: TRBJ2-1; v_gene: TRBV7-9; CDR3aa: CASSHRAGDYNEQFF; CDR3nt: TGTGCCAGCAGCCATAGGGCGGGGGACTACAATGAGCAGTTCTTC
d_gene: TRBD2; abundance: .; j_gene: TRBJ2-2; v_gene: TRBV5-1; CDR3aa: CASSARTSANTGELFF; CDR3nt: TGCGCCAGCAGTGCCCGGACTAGCGCTAACACCGGGGAGCTGTTTTTT
d_gene: .; abundance: few; j_gene: TRBJ2-1; v_gene: TRBV11-1; CDR3aa: CASSLFSESYNEQFF; CDR3nt: TGTGCCAGCAGCTTATTTAGCGAGTCCTACAATGAGCAGTTCTTC
d_gene: .; abundance: .; j_gene: TRBJ2-1; v_gene: TRBV9; CDR3aa: CASSAGASSYNEQFF; CDR3nt: TGTGCCAGCAGCGCAGGGGCTAGCTCCTACAATGAGCAGTTCTTC
d_gene: TRBD2; abundance: .; j_gene: TRBJ2-3; v_gene: TRBV2; CDR3aa: CASSEAGLDAPDTQYF; CDR3nt: TGTGCCAGCAGTGAAGCGGGACTAGACGCGCCAGATACGCAGTATTTT
d_gene: TRBD2; abundance: .; j_gene: TRBJ2-2; v_gene: TRBV5-1; CDR3aa: CASSSGLALTTGELFF; CDR3nt: TGCGCCAGCAGCTCCGGACTAGCGCTGACTACCGGGGAGCTGTTTTTT
d_gene: .; abundance: .; j_gene: TRBJ2-4; v_gene: TRBV7-9; CDR3aa: CASSNRQGGGAKNIQYF; CDR3nt: TGTGCCAGCAGCAACCGACAGGGAGGGGGGGCCAAAAACATTCAGTACTTC
d_gene: TRBD1; abundance: .; j_gene: TRBJ2-1; v_gene: TRBV29-1; CDR3aa: CSVVDRDAYNEQFF; CDR3nt: TGCAGCGTAGTCGACAGGGACGCATACAATGAGCAGTTCTTC